Included here is one TCR beta chain sequence, with context. Its antigen is as yet unknown. This record comes from a study of CD8+ T cells in alopecia areata. The overall study: The study gave treated patients oral tofacitinib at 5 to 10 mg twice daily. Scoring of treated patients' severity used the percentage of affected scalp area. Findings of the study overall: Scalp clonality and expanded CD8+ clones among the top 100 were significantly decreased by tofacitinib. Between patients, shared TCR sequences were less clear than in mice. This was possibly due in part to HLA diversity in the patient population.

The treatment: oral pan-JAK inhibitor, 5-10 mg twice daily. The V gene end was trimmed by 2 bases and the J gene end by 1 base; junction bases not matched to a gene: 3. The CDR3 contains 15 residues. Germline CDR1 and CDR2: SGHDT and YYEEEE. After isolation, RNA underwent reverse transcription to generate cDNA as the sequencing template. Here immunoSEQ multiplex PCR was the method, and the copy in TCRdb shows in-frame clones only, minus some. Of 90,000 to 130,000 clones detected, around three fifths appear once; the ten largest clones hold more than 10%. The chain carries TRBV5-6 and TRBJ1-5; the match to TRBD1 covers 7 bases. The sequence derives from a human donor with alopecia areata. The starting material was CD8+ T cells sorted from blood, obtained at week 24, from a patient treated with tofacitinib. The CDR3 protein is CASSLGGQSNQPQHF. The CDR3 nucleotides are TGTGCCAGCAGCTTAGGGGGACAGAGCAATCAGCCCCAGCATTTT.